This record covers a single TCR beta chain. The antigen is undetermined. This record comes from a study of STAT3 mutations in large granular lymphocyte leukemia. Findings and caveats of the study: Every T-LGLL patient had at least one immunodominant TCRbeta clonotype.

About 40,000 productive templates were obtained per sample on average. Data came from immunoSEQ multiplex PCR; TCRdb stores just in-frame clones and leaves some out. The sample has some 30,000 clones, over 65% seen once. The V segment lost 5 bases and the J segment 4 bases; nucleotides outside the gene matches: 10. CDR3 length: 15 residues. CDR1 MDHEN and CDR2 SYDVKM come from the germline V gene. Material for sequencing was peripheral blood mononuclear cells. The rearrangement joins TRBV28 to TRBJ1-1; the match to TRBD1 covers 7 bases. This TCR derives from a woman between 50 and 59 years old with T-cell large granular lymphocyte leukemia. Some clones in this sample may be carry-over from other donors' samples. The CDR3 DNA follows: TGTGCCAGCAGTGGGTCAGGGAGGGGGCGCACTGAAGCTTTCTTT. This translates into CASSGSGRGRTEAFF.